A single sample gave rise to the 22 T cell receptor beta chains below, sequenced in a study of early T cells in non-severe SARS-CoV-2 infection. One entry per CDR3 protein, called by TCRdb with MiXCR from the 5' RACE reads. The data hold approximately 63,000 distinct CDR3 sequences, with roughly 5.7% observed a single time. The source material was whole blood, sampled at baseline. The receptors were sampled from an adult who was a healthcare worker with PCR-confirmed SARS-CoV-2 infection or an uninfected control (not recorded which).

In its sample, this clonotype was seen a few times. The chain links TRBV5-6 to TRBJ1-2; possible D gene TRBD1, 5 bases. The CDR3 spans 14 residues. Per the germline V gene, CDR1 is SGHDT and CDR2 is YYEEEE. Deletions cut 0 bases from V and 0 bases from J, with 6 bases between. The CDR3 coding sequence is TGTGCCAGCAGCTTGGCGACAGCTAACTATGGCTACACCTTC. Protein sequence: CASSLATANYGYTF.

This clonotype was counted at least ten times. This chain links TRBV20-1 with TRBJ1-4; no reliable D call. V was pared by 4 bases and J by 4 bases, with 13 bases between. The CDR3 sequence is 14 residues long. Germline assignment: CDR1 DFQATT and CDR2 SNEGSKA (reference sequence). This CDR3 is CSATSGRINEKLFF. The CDR3 nucleotides read TGCAGTGCTACCTCCGGCAGGATTAATGAAAAACTGTTTTTT.

This rearrangement joins TRBV5-1 to TRBJ2-3, with no clear D. V was pared by 0 bases and J by 2 bases, with 7 bases between. The length of the CDR3 is 14 residues. CDR1 and CDR2 from the germline V gene are SGHRS and YFSETQ. CDR3 loop: CASSLETFTDTQYF. As DNA, the CDR3 is TGCGCCAGCAGCTTGGAAACTTTCACAGATACGCAGTATTTT.

This clonotype was found many times. The chain has TRBV29-1 and TRBJ2-1, with TRBD2 as a possible D gene (6 bases). The germline gives CDR1 SQVTM, CDR2 ANQGSEA. The CDR3 has 14 amino acids. Trimming shortened V by 3 bases and J by 5 bases, and 14 bases separated the two germline ends. The CDR3 is CSVDRLAPNNEQFF. In DNA form, the CDR3 reads TGCAGCGTTGATAGGCTAGCGCCGAACAATGAGCAGTTCTTC.

The J gene is TRBJ2-7, the V gene TRBV11-1; 7 nucleotides agree with TRBD1. From germline, CDR1 is SGHAT and CDR2 FQDESV (reference sequence). CDR3 length: 13 amino acids. V lost 4 bases to trimming and J lost 5 bases; unmatched junction nucleotides: 5. CDR3 sequence: CASSSRQGNEQYF. The CDR3 nucleotides read TGTGCCAGCAGCTCCCGACAGGGCAACGAGCAGTACTTC.

This clonotype appeared many times. The V call is TRBV5-8, the J call TRBJ2-2; 7 bases map to TRBD2. The ends lost 2 bases at V and 7 bases at J; junction bases unmatched: 8. Germline V CDR1 and CDR2: SGHTS, YDEGEE. This CDR3 is built from 15 residues. The CDR3 region has the DNA TGTGCCAGCAGCTTTCGGACTAGTCGACGCGGGGAGCTGTTTTTT. Translating it yields CASSFRTSRRGELFF. The full variable domain, completed using reference TRBV5-8 and TRBJ2-2, is EAGVTQSPTHLIKTRGQQATLRCSPISGHTSVYWYQQALGLGLQFLLWYDEGEERNRGNFPPRFSGRQFPNYSSELNVNALELEDSALYLCASSFRTSRRGELFFGEGSRLTVL.

This clonotype was recorded many times. The V call is TRBV6-2 or TRBV6-3, the J call TRBJ2-5; no definite D call. The V end was cut by 0 bases, the J end by 4 bases, with 6 bases between. Germline values: CDR1 MNHEY, CDR2 SVGEGT. The CDR3 has 13 residues. The CDR3 protein is CASSYSPGETQYF. Here the CDR3 DNA reads TGTGCCAGCAGTTACTCGCCCGGAGAGACCCAGTACTTC.

This clonotype was observed a few times. The V gene is TRBV20-1, the J gene TRBJ2-7; 9 nucleotides agree with TRBD1. The CDR3 is made up of 17 amino acids. V gave up 2 bases and J gave up 1 base; unmatched junction bases: 12. Germline CDR1 and CDR2: DFQATT and SNEGSKA (reference sequence). In DNA form, the CDR3 reads TGCAGTGCTAGAAGGTGGACAGGGGTTTTCCCTTCCTACGAGCAGTACTTC. It specifies CSARRWTGVFPSYEQYF.

This clonotype was detected only a few times. The chain carries TRBV10-2 and TRBJ2-7; 11 bases align to TRBD2. The V gene end was trimmed by 3 bases and the J gene end by 3 bases; junction bases not matched to a gene: 4. Germline V gene data show CDR1 as WSHSY and CDR2 as SAAADI. This CDR3 is 15 amino acids long. CDR3 nucleotides: TGCGCCAGCAGTGAAGGGACTAGCGGTCTCTACGAGCAGTACTTC. Its translation is CASSEGTSGLYEQYF.

This clonotype showed up many times. J is TRBJ1-4 and V is TRBV20-1, with 7 bases identical to TRBD1. Germline loops: CDR1 DFQATT, CDR2 SNEGSKA (reference sequence). This CDR3 has 13 amino acids. Unmatched junction bases numbered 5, after V lost 5 bases and J lost 5 bases. The CDR3 sequence: CSAPGQINEKLFF. For the CDR3, the DNA is TGCAGTGCTCCGGGACAGATAAATGAAAAACTGTTTTTT.

This clonotype was detected ten times or more. The chain uses TRBV29-1 and TRBJ2-4; D is unresolved. CDR1 SQVTM and CDR2 ANQGSEA come from the germline V gene. The V gene lost 4 bases and the J gene lost 0 bases, with 7 bases spanning the gap. There are 13 residues in the CDR3. The CDR3 nucleotides are TGCAGCGTTGTTTATGGAGCCAAAAACATTCAGTACTTC. Translated: CSVVYGAKNIQYF.

There are many counts of this clonotype. V usage is TRBV13 and J usage is TRBJ2-1; 7 bases map to TRBD1. The V gene end was trimmed by 5 bases and the J gene end by 8 bases; junction bases not matched to a gene: 12. Germline V gene sequence: CDR1 PRHDT, CDR2 FYEKMQ (reference sequence). The CDR3 length is 15 residues. CDR3 in DNA: TGTGCCAGCAGCCCACAGGCAGGGGGAACCGATGAGCAGTTCTTC. Translating it yields CASSPQAGGTDEQFF.

There are many counts of this clonotype. This chain connects TRBV20-1 to TRBJ2-7, with 7 bases fitting TRBD2. CDR1 is DFQATT, CDR2 SNEGSKA, per germline (reference sequence). Trimming at V came to 5 bases and at J to 5 bases, leaving 15 bases not matched to a gene. The CDR3 extends over 15 amino acids. CDR3 in amino acids: CSAEEIGRADHEQYF. CDR3 sequence (DNA): TGCAGTGCTGAAGAGATAGGGAGGGCCGATCACGAGCAGTACTTC.

This clonotype was recorded many times. The chain links TRBV19 to TRBJ2-4; weak D call: TRBD1 (6 bases). Germline V gene lookup returns CDR1 LNHDA and CDR2 SQIVND (reference sequence). V was cut by 6 bases and J by 5 bases, with 17 bases left in between. The CDR3 extends over 15 amino acids. In DNA, the CDR3 is TGTGCCAGTAGGCTGGGGCAGGGGAAAGAAAACATTCAGTACTTC. Protein: CASRLGQGKENIQYF.

This clonotype has a count of ten or more. The gene calls are TRBV10-2 and TRBJ2-1; a possible D gene is TRBD2 (5 bases). Deletions cut 7 bases from V and 9 bases from J, with 13 bases between. CDR1 and CDR2 (germline): WSHSY, SAAADI. The CDR3 runs to 12 residues. CDR3 loop: CASTGLGSEQFF. CDR3 sequence (DNA): TGCGCCAGCACTGGACTTGGGAGTGAGCAGTTCTTC.

This clonotype showed up many times. V and J are TRBV28 and TRBJ2-3, with D perhaps given as TRBD1 or TRBD2 (5 bases each). The CDR3 is 16 residues long. Germline CDR1 is MDHEN and CDR2 is SYDVKM. Trimming left V 6 bases short and J 2 bases short, with 18 bases between. CDR3 protein: CASRMSLGTFTDTQYF. CDR3 nucleotide sequence: TGTGCCAGCAGAATGTCCCTTGGGACCTTCACAGATACGCAGTATTTT.

This clonotype has ten or more counts. Germline is not matched at one junction end, which may reflect a read error. J is TRBJ1-1 and V is TRBV20-1; D is uncertain. Germline CDR1 reads DFQATT; CDR2 reads SNEGSKA (reference sequence). The CDR3 runs 16 residues. The CDR3 DNA reads TGCAGTGCTCGAGACATGAAAGGGTGGCTGAACACTGAAGCTTTCTTT. It yields the protein CSARDMKGWLNTEAFF.

This clonotype was counted between two and nine times. This chain uses TRBV2 with TRBJ2-7; TRBD2 aligns across 9 bases. Germline assignment: CDR1 SNHLY and CDR2 FYNNEI. The CDR3 is 14 residues long. V dropped 6 bases and J dropped 2; count of bases not matched to a gene: 5. The CDR3 bases are TGTGCCAGCAGGCAGACTAGCGGACCCTACGAGCAGTACTTC. It yields the protein CASRQTSGPYEQYF.

Many counts were recorded for this clonotype. J is TRBJ2-1 and V is TRBV25-1; 8 positions agree with TRBD1. The V and J ends lost 7 bases and 0 bases, in that order; junction bases with no gene match: 5. The germline V gene has CDR1 MGHDK and CDR2 SYGVNS. CDR3 length: 15 amino acids. The CDR3 is CASTRQGSSYNEQFF. As DNA, the CDR3 is TGTGCCAGCACCCGACAGGGGAGCTCCTACAATGAGCAGTTCTTC.

This clonotype was found many times. The chain carries TRBV28 and TRBJ2-7; D is unresolved. V dropped 3 bases and J dropped 0 bases, with 12 bases sitting between them. The germline CDR1 and CDR2 sequences are MDHEN and SYDVKM. The CDR3 is 15 residues long. The CDR3 sequence: CASSLGQVSSYEQYF. The CDR3 DNA follows: TGTGCCAGCAGTTTGGGTCAGGTGAGCTCCTACGAGCAGTACTTC.

A remark on this clonotype: This is likely a read error, given that the CDR3 carries no conserved phenylalanine or tryptophan at its end. The chain uses TRBV28 and TRBJ2-1, with D unresolved. The CDR3 runs 12 residues. Germline CDR1 MDHEN, CDR2 SYDVKM. V was trimmed by 2 bases and J by 8 bases, leaving 7 bases between them. CDR3 loop: CASSLGGDEQFL. The CDR3 DNA is TGTGCCAGCAGTTTAGGTGGTGATGAGCAGTTCCTC.

Here the CDR3 reads CASSYSRDRGDEQYF. As DNA, the CDR3 is TGTGCCAGCAGTTACTCCCGGGACAGGGGCGACGAGCAGTACTTC. The chain has TRBV6-5 and TRBJ2-7; 10 bases line up with TRBD1. Germline values: CDR1 MNHEY, CDR2 SVGAGI. V shed 0 bases and J 5 bases; nucleotides not matched to a gene: 4. The CDR3 is 15 residues long.